Described below is a single T cell receptor beta chain sequence and its context. The Seattle patients joined while their infection was active and were tracked longitudinally afterward. The V end was cut by 3 bases, the J end by 2 bases, with 11 bases between. The CDR3 has 13 amino acids. Germline V CDR1 and CDR2: GTSNPN, SVGIG (reference sequence). These data originate in a study of blood T cell repertoires in COVID-19. Study at large: COVID-19 samples collected from the United States, Italy and Spain covered acute and convalescent phases. T cells, B-cell-depleted T cells, or PBMCs provided the cDNA or gDNA that served as material.

Source study methods: Reference gene primer amplification gave estimated nucleated cell counts. Using immunoSEQ multiplex PCR, the repertoire was profiled, and TCRdb retains in-frame clones only, with some absent. That table furnishes V, J and clone size, whereas the DNA furnished D and trimming. The sample contains fewer than 450,000 clones, around nine tenths of which appear only once. Sequencing input: peripheral blood. J is TRBJ2-7 and V is TRBV30; D is possibly TRBD1 (6 bases). This clonotype originated in a woman in her 70s with COVID-19, enrolled during active disease. The CDR3 coding sequence is TGTGCCTGGAGCCGCGGACAGCCCTACGAGCAGTACTTC. Residues: CAWSRGQPYEQYF.